A single sample gave rise to the 20 T cell receptor beta chains below, sequenced in a study of blood T cell repertoires in COVID-19. Data came from immunoSEQ multiplex PCR; TCRdb stores just in-frame clones and leaves some out. In the table there are 400,000 to 450,000 clones, 90% of which are singletons. Sequencing was performed on PBMCs or T cells enriched from blood (not recorded which). The receptors were sampled from a man younger than 35 who had recovered from COVID-19.

The chain is built from TRBV6-5 and TRBJ1-2, with 9 positions matching TRBD1. Germline CDR1 reads MNHEY; CDR2 reads SVGAGI. V lost 4 bases and J lost 8; bases outside the gene matches: 5. The CDR3 length is 13 residues. The CDR3 DNA reads TGTGCCAGCAGTTTCAGGGACAGGGTGGGCTACACCTTC. Amino acids: CASSFRDRVGYTF.

The rearrangement uses TRBV9 and TRBJ2-2; 11 bases are shared with TRBD1. Unmatched junction bases numbered 8, after V lost 4 bases and J lost 6 bases. Germline values: CDR1 SGDLS, CDR2 YYNGEE. There are 16 residues in the CDR3. Here the CDR3 reads CASSPADRGRPGELFF. The DNA for the CDR3 is TGTGCCAGCAGCCCCGCGGACAGGGGGCGCCCCGGGGAGCTGTTTTTT.

V usage is TRBV30 and J usage is TRBJ2-1; perhaps TRBD1 as D (6 bases). V lost 2 bases and J lost 3, with 14 bases in between. The CDR3 totals 15 residues. CDR1 is GTSNPN, CDR2 SVGIG, per germline (reference sequence). The CDR3 protein is CAWSSGQTLYNEQFF. DNA of the CDR3: TGTGCCTGGAGTTCCGGACAGACCCTCTACAATGAGCAGTTCTTC.

The rearrangement links TRBV5-4 to TRBJ1-3; TRBD1 might be the D (5 bases). The CDR3 covers 15 residues. V shed 0 bases and J shed 4 bases, with 11 bases lying between them. Germline lookup yields CDR1 SGHNT and CDR2 YYREEE (reference sequence). The CDR3 DNA reads as TGTGCCAGCAGCTTGGCCGGGGGGAACGGAAACACCATATATTTT. Translated, it gives CASSLAGGNGNTIYF.

This chain joins TRBV24-1 and TRBJ2-3, with a weak D call TRBD1 (6 bases). This CDR3 is 12 amino acids long. V dropped 5 bases and J dropped 4 bases, with 6 bases sitting between them. The germline V gene has CDR1 KGHDR and CDR2 SFDVKD. The CDR3 sequence: CATSGTADTQYF. The CDR3 DNA reads as TGTGCCACCAGTGGGACAGCAGATACGCAGTATTTT.

This clone was recorded once. The rearrangement joins TRBV2 to TRBJ2-5, with 9 bases lining up with TRBD2. This CDR3 has 13 amino acids. With 6 bases clipped from V and 5 bases from J, the junction kept 4 bases outside the gene matches. The germline CDR1 and CDR2 sequences are SNHLY and FYNNEI. The CDR3 DNA reads TGTGCCAGCAGGCGGGAGGGCCCCGAGACCCAGTACTTC. This sequence encodes CASRREGPETQYF.

V usage is TRBV7-9 and J usage is TRBJ2-7; weak D call: TRBD2 (6 bases). Trimming left V 5 bases short and J 4 bases short, with 18 bases between. The CDR3 consists of 15 residues. The germline V gene encodes CDR1 SEHNR and CDR2 FQNEAQ (reference sequence). The CDR3 DNA sequence: TGTGCCAGCAGCCCCGCGGGTGGCGGGAAATACGAGCAGTACTTC. Encoded protein: CASSPAGGGKYEQYF. Full variable domain (rest looked up from reference TRBV7-9 and TRBJ2-7): DTGVSQNPRHKITKRGQNVTFRCDPISEHNRLYWYRQTLGQGPEFLTYFQNEAQLEKSRLLSDRFSAERPKGSFSTLEIQRTEQGDSAMYLCASSPAGGGKYEQYFGPGTRLTVT.

The chain links TRBV9 to TRBJ1-2; TRBD1 matches at 10 bases. V shed 0 bases and J 7 bases; nucleotides not matched to a gene: 6. Germline CDR1 SGDLS, CDR2 YYNGEE. The CDR3 loop spans 15 amino acids. The CDR3: CASSVGTGGFGGYTF. For the CDR3, the DNA is TGTGCCAGCAGCGTAGGGACAGGGGGTTTTGGTGGCTACACCTTC. Looking up the rest from reference TRBV9 and TRBJ1-2 gives the full variable domain: DSGVTQTPKHLITATGQRVTLRCSPRSGDLSVYWYQQSLDQGLQFLIQYYNGEERAKGNILERFSAQQFPDLHSELNLSSLELGDSALYFCASSVGTGGFGGYTFGSGTRLTVV.

This chain connects TRBV4-1 to TRBJ1-1; possibly TRBD1 for D (6 bases). Germline V gene sequence: CDR1 MGHRA, CDR2 YSYEKL. The CDR3 runs to 15 residues. Trimming cost V 4 bases and J 4 bases, with 16 bases left between them. CDR3 region: CASSPYRESGTEAFF. The CDR3 DNA sequence: TGCGCCAGCAGCCCATACAGGGAGAGTGGCACTGAAGCTTTCTTT.

In the case of this clone: Other nucleotide sequences from this sample produce the same CDR3. This chain connects TRBV19 to TRBJ1-5; D gene ambiguous. Deletions cut 2 bases from V and 0 bases from J, with 8 bases between. This CDR3 is 15 amino acids long. CDR1 LNHDA and CDR2 SQIVND come from the germline V gene (reference sequence). The CDR3 sequence: CASSIPGDSNQPQHF. In nucleotides, the CDR3 is TGTGCCAGTAGTATACCCGGGGATAGCAATCAGCCCCAGCATTTT.

The genes are TRBV18 and TRBJ1-5, with no clear D. The CDR3 loop spans 17 amino acids. Trimming removed 6 bases from V and 0 bases from J, with 18 bases in between. CDR1 and CDR2 from the germline V gene are KGHSH and LQKENI. The CDR3 here is CASSLSYPPYSNQPQHF. The CDR3 bases are TGTGCCAGCTCCCTCTCGTATCCGCCCTATAGCAATCAGCCCCAGCATTTT.

The chain combines TRBV6-1 with TRBJ2-7; 8 bases fit TRBD2. There are 15 residues in the CDR3. The V gene end was trimmed by 2 bases and the J gene end by 4 bases; junction bases not matched to a gene: 7. Germline assignment: CDR1 MNHNS and CDR2 SASEGT. CDR3 in DNA: TGTGCCAGCAGTGAAACTGACGGGAGGGTTTACGAGCAGTACTTC. This translates into CASSETDGRVYEQYF.

Only a few counts were recorded for this clone. CDR3 amino acids: CASSPRSGTEAFF. CDR3 in DNA: TGTGCCAGCAGCCCCAGGTCGGGGACTGAAGCTTTCTTT. V is TRBV7-9 and J is TRBJ1-1, with unresolved D. V was clipped by 5 bases and J by 5 bases, with 12 bases between them. Germline V gene lookup returns CDR1 SEHNR and CDR2 FQNEAQ (reference sequence). The CDR3 has 13 amino acids.

This chain uses TRBV5-1 with TRBJ2-3; 8 bases are shared with TRBD1. This CDR3 contains 16 residues. From germline, CDR1 is SGHRS and CDR2 YFSETQ. The junction had 5 bases not matched to a gene; V was cut back by 1 base and J by 1 base. The CDR3 DNA sequence: TGCGCCAGCAGCTTGCTTCCAGGGGGCGGCACAGATACGCAGTATTTT. This sequence encodes CASSLLPGGGTDTQYF.

A note on this clone: The same CDR3 also results from other DNA sequences found in this sample. The chain links TRBV9 to TRBJ1-4; D gene uncertain. Germline-derived CDR1 and CDR2 are SGDLS and YYNGEE. Trimming left V 0 bases short and J 0 bases short, with 6 bases between. The CDR3 totals 15 residues. This CDR3 is CASSVGQATNEKLFF. The CDR3 region has the DNA TGTGCCAGCAGCGTAGGGCAGGCAACTAATGAAAAACTGTTTTTT.

The genes are TRBV5-1 and TRBJ2-1; D is possibly TRBD1 (6 bases). From germline, CDR1 is SGHRS and CDR2 YFSETQ. The CDR3 runs 15 residues. V was clipped by 4 bases and J by 0 bases, with 11 bases between them. The CDR3 nucleotides read TGCGCCAGCAGCACGGGACACAGCTCCTACAATGAGCAGTTCTTC. Amino acid sequence: CASSTGHSSYNEQFF.

CDR3 amino acids: CASRGPAGNYGYTF. The DNA of the CDR3 is TGTGCCAGCAGGGGTCCCGCAGGCAACTATGGCTACACCTTC. The chain couples TRBV2 to TRBJ1-2; D not certain. Trimming took off 6 bases at V and 2 bases at J, with 13 bases between the two ends. The CDR3 loop spans 14 amino acids. Germline CDR1 SNHLY, CDR2 FYNNEI. Combining the CDR3 with reference TRBV2 and TRBJ1-2 gives the whole variable domain EPEVTQTPSHQVTQMGQEVILRCVPISNHLYFYWYRQILGQKVEFLVSFYNNEISEKSEIFDDQFSVERPDGSNFTLKIRSTKLEDSAMYFCASRGPAGNYGYTFGSGTRLTVV.

This clone was detected only once. This chain uses TRBV3-1 (or the pseudogene TRBV3-2) with TRBJ1-6; possibly TRBD1 for D (5 bases). This CDR3 has 13 residues. The germline V gene has CDR1 LGHDT and CDR2 YNNKEL (reference sequence). The V end was cut by 3 bases, the J end by 7 bases, with 7 bases between. CDR3 bases: TGTGCCAGCAGCCACGGGGGGAATTCACCCCTCCACTTT. It codes for CASSHGGNSPLHF.

The genes are TRBV9 and TRBJ1-3; D call uncertain. The length of the CDR3 is 14 residues. Germline-derived CDR1 and CDR2 are SGDLS and YYNGEE. V was clipped by 3 bases and J by 0 bases, with 7 bases between them. In DNA form, the CDR3 reads TGTGCCAGCAGCGCGCCGAGCTCTGGAAACACCATATATTTT. This codes for CASSAPSSGNTIYF.

The V gene is TRBV24-1, the J gene TRBJ1-1; TRBD1 agrees at 7 bases. The length of the CDR3 is 14 residues. V lost 4 bases, J lost 6 bases, and 7 bases stayed unmatched. The germline gives CDR1 KGHDR, CDR2 SFDVKD. Written as DNA, the CDR3 is TGTGCCACCAGTGACCCGACAGGGTCGCCTGAAGCTTTCTTT. This encodes CATSDPTGSPEAFF.